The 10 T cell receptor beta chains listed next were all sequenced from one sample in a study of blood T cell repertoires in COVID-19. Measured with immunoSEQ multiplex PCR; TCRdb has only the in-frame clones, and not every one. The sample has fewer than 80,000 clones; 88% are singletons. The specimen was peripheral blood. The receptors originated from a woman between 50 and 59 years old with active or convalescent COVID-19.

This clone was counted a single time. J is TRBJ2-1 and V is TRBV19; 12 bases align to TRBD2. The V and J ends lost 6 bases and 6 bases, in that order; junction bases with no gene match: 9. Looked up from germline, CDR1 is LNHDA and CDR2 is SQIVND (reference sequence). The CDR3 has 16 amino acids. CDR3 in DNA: TGTGCCAGTAGAGGACTAGCGGGGTCCTTGGCCAATGAGCAGTTCTTC. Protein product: CASRGLAGSLANEQFF.

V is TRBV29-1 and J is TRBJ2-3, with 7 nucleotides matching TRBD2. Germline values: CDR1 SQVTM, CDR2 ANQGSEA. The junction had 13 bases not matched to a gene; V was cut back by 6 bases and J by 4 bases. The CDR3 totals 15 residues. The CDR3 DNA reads TGCAGCGTCGCTAGCGGAGCCCCGGGGGCAGATACGCAGTATTTT. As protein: CSVASGAPGADTQYF.

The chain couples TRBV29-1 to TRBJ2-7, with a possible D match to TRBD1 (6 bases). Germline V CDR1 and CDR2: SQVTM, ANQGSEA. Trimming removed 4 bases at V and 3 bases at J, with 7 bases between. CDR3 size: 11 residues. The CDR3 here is CSVAGDYEQYF. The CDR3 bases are TGCAGCGTTGCAGGGGACTACGAGCAGTACTTC.

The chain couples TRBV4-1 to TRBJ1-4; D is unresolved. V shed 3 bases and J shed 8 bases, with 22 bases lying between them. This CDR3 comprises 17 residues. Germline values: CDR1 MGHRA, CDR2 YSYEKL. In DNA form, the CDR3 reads TGCGCCAGCAGCCATCTCCTCCGACGGACTAAAGAAGAAAAACTGTTTTTT. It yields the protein CASSHLLRRTKEEKLFF.

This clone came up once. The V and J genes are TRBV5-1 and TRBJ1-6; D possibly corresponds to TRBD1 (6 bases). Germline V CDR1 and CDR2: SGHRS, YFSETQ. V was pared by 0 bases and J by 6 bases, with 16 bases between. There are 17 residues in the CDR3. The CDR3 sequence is CASSLVPLDRINSPLHF. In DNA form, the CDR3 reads TGCGCCAGCAGCTTGGTCCCTTTGGACAGAATTAATTCACCCCTCCACTTT.

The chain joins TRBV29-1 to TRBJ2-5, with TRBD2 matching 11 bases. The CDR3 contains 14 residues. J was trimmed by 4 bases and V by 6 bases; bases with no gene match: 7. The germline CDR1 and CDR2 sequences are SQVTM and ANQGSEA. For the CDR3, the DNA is TGCAGCGTAAAACCACTAGCGGGAGTAGAGACCCAGTACTTC. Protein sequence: CSVKPLAGVETQYF.

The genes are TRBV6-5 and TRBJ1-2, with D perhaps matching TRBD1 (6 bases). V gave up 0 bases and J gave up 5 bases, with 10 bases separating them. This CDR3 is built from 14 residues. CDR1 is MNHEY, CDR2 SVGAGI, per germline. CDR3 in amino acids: CASSYSGQGYGYTF. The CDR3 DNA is TGTGCCAGCAGTTACTCTGGGCAGGGGTATGGCTACACCTTC.

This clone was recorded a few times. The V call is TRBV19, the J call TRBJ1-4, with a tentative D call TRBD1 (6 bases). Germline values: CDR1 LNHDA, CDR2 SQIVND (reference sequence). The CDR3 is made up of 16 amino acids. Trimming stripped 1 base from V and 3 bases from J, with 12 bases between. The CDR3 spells CASSIGTGQPNEKLFF. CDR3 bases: TGTGCCAGTAGTATAGGTACAGGGCAACCTAATGAAAAACTGTTTTTT. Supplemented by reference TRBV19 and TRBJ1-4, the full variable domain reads DGGITQSPKYLFRKEGQNVTLSCEQNLNHDAMYWYRQDPGQGLRLIYYSQIVNDFQKGDIAEGYSVSREKKESFPLTVTSAQKNPTAFYLCASSIGTGQPNEKLFFGSGTQLSVL.

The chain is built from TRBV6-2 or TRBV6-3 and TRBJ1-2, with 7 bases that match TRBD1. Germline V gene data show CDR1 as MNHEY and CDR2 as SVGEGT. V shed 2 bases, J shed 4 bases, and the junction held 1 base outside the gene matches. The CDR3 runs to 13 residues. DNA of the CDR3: TGTGCCAGCAGTTACCGGGACAGCTATGGCTACACCTTC. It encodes CASSYRDSYGYTF.

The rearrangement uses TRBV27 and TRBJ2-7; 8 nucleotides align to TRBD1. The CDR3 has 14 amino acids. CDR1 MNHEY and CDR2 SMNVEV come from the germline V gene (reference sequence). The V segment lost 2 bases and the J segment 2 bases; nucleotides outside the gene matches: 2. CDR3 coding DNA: TGTGCCAGCAGTTTAGGCAGGGGGCCCTACGAGCAGTACTTC. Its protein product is CASSLGRGPYEQYF.